These T cell receptor beta chains were read from a single sample in a study of blood T cell repertoires in COVID-19. The data were produced by immunoSEQ multiplex PCR, yet TCRdb's version contains in-frame clones alone and is incomplete. The table lists 250,000 or so clones, 75% to 90% of them singletons. Source material: peripheral blood. These receptors originate from a man aged 30 to 39 with COVID-19, enrolled during active disease. Both conserved end residues are part of each CDR3. The D gene is left open where the match is weak. Not all rows give a size; the values are once, few, many and, for expanded clones, a class.

13,TRBV18,TRBJ1-2,.,.,CASSIRANYGYTF,TGTGCCAGCTCAATCAGGGCTAACTATGGCTACACCTTC
14,TRBV19,TRBJ1-4,.,once,CAGNRQGSSEKLFF,TGTGCCGGAAATCGGCAGGGAAGCAGTGAAAAACTGTTTTTT
11,TRBV7-9,TRBJ2-1,.,.,CASSPVYEQFF,TGTGCCAGCAGCCCCGTTTATGAGCAGTTCTTC
16,TRBV7-8,TRBJ1-5,TRBD1,.,CASSSWDRDGNQPQHF,TGTGCCAGCAGCTCTTGGGACAGGGATGGCAATCAGCCCCAGCATTTT
14,TRBV29-1,TRBJ2-1,.,few,CSVDPPGSANEQFF,TGCAGCGTTGATCCCCCGGGATCGGCCAATGAGCAGTTCTTC
15,TRBV6-1,TRBJ2-2,.,.,CASSDEQVSGRELFF,TGTGCCAGCAGTGATGAACAAGTATCTGGTAGGGAGCTGTTTTTT
15,TRBV25-1,TRBJ2-7,TRBD1,once,CASSEPGQGSYEQYF,TGTGCCAGCAGCGAACCGGGACAGGGTTCCTACGAGCAGTACTTC
18,TRBV4-3,TRBJ2-2,TRBD1,.,CASSQELNRDRGTGELFF,TGCGCCAGCAGCCAAGAACTTAACCGGGACAGGGGCACCGGGGAGCTGTTTTTT
16,TRBV18,TRBJ1-6,TRBD1,.,CASSPGQGRYNSPLHF,TGTGCCAGCTCACCTGGACAGGGGAGATATAATTCACCCCTCCACTTT
17,TRBV4-3,TRBJ2-3,TRBD2,.,CASSQRLAGGGTDTQYF,TGCGCCAGCAGCCAACGACTAGCGGGGGGCGGTACAGATACGCAGTATTTT
15,TRBV9,TRBJ1-5,.,.,CASSVGGGQNQPQHF,TGTGCCAGCAGCGTAGGGGGGGGGCAGAATCAGCCCCAGCATTTT
16,TRBV18,TRBJ2-6,TRBD1,.,CASSPLGQDGANVLTF,TGTGCCAGCTCACCCCTAGGACAGGACGGGGCCAACGTCCTGACTTTC
14,TRBV27,TRBJ1-5,.,.,CASSLAYSNQPQHF,TGTGCCAGCAGTTTAGCCTATAGCAATCAGCCCCAGCATTTT
16,TRBV7-9,TRBJ2-1,TRBD2,.,CASSLGLADRRDEQFF,TGTGCCAGCAGCCTCGGACTAGCGGACAGAAGGGATGAGCAGTTCTTC
14,TRBV6-2/TRBV6-3,TRBJ2-1,.,.,CASSLRELGNEQFF,TGTGCCAGCAGTTTACGGGAATTAGGCAATGAGCAGTTCTTC
16,TRBV5-4,TRBJ2-1,TRBD2,.,CASSRSGPLAYNEQFF,TGTGCCAGCAGCCGTAGCGGGCCCCTTGCATACAATGAGCAGTTCTTC
16,TRBV27,TRBJ1-5,TRBD1,.,CASSSARTGGTQPQHF,TGTGCCAGCAGCTCCGCCCGGACAGGGGGCACTCAGCCCCAGCATTTT
16,TRBV7-8,TRBJ1-2,.,.,CASSALYPGVDYGYTF,TGTGCCAGCAGCGCCCTTTACCCAGGGGTGGACTATGGCTACACCTTC
13,TRBV7-3,TRBJ2-7,.,.,CASSLTGGYEQYF,TGTGCCAGCAGCTTAACAGGGGGCTACGAGCAGTACTTC
17,TRBV13,TRBJ2-4,TRBD1,.,CASSYLTSGTGKNIQYF,TGTGCCAGCAGCTACCTTACATCCGGGACAGGGAAAAACATTCAGTACTTC
17,TRBV4-2,TRBJ2-2,TRBD2,.,CASSSRLAGANTGELFF,TGTGCCAGCAGCAGCCGACTAGCGGGAGCGAACACCGGGGAGCTGTTTTTT
15,TRBV4-2,TRBJ1-2,TRBD1,.,CASSQPGTGGNGYTF,TGTGCCAGCAGCCAACCCGGGACAGGGGGGAATGGCTACACCTTC
15,TRBV12-5,TRBJ2-7,.,.,CASGLEPNRAWVQYF,TGTGCTAGTGGTTTGGAACCGAACAGGGCTTGGGTGCAGTACTTC
16,TRBV2,TRBJ1-4,.,.,CASSTPSRGFGEKLFF,TGTGCCAGCAGTACCCCCTCACGGGGGTTTGGAGAAAAACTGTTTTTT
17,TRBV27,TRBJ1-5,TRBD1,few,CASSRGAPGQGRQPQHF,TGTGCCAGCAGTAGAGGGGCACCCGGACAGGGGAGGCAGCCCCAGCATTTT
16,TRBV6-1,TRBJ1-2,TRBD1,few,CASSGAPGQSRDGYTF,TGTGCCAGCAGTGGAGCTCCGGGACAGAGTAGGGATGGCTACACCTTC
18,TRBV6-2/TRBV6-3,TRBJ1-4,.,.,CASSYSAGKGFTNEKLFF,TGTGCCAGCAGTTACTCCGCGGGGAAGGGATTTACTAATGAAAAACTGTTTTTT
18,TRBV7-2,TRBJ1-6,TRBD1,.,CASSLSIFWTGRNSPLHF,TGTGCCAGCAGCTTATCCATCTTTTGGACAGGGAGAAATTCACCCCTCCACTTT
17,TRBV27,TRBJ1-2,TRBD1,.,CASSPLNRGTTNYGYTF,TGTGCCAGCAGCCCCCTAAACAGGGGTACCACTAACTATGGCTACACCTTC
13,TRBV6-2/TRBV6-3,TRBJ1-2,TRBD1,.,CASSYRPGQTYTF,TGTGCCAGCAGTTACCGCCCGGGACAGACCTACACCTTC
14,TRBV5-1,TRBJ1-2,TRBD1,.,CASSSGQGISGYTF,TGCGCCAGCAGTTCGGGACAGGGTATTAGTGGCTACACCTTC
11,TRBV18,TRBJ1-2,.,.,CASSPDGISAF,TGTGCCAGCTCACCAGACGGGATCAGCGCCTTC
14,TRBV24-1,TRBJ2-7,.,once,CATSDSDRPYEQYF,TGTGCCACCAGTGATAGTGACAGACCCTACGAGCAGTACTTC
14,TRBV24-1,TRBJ1-2,.,.,CATSDSREGFGYTF,TGTGCCACCAGTGATTCCAGGGAAGGCTTTGGCTACACCTTC
14,TRBV4-2,TRBJ1-6,TRBD1,.,CASSQGQGNSPLHF,TGTGCCAGCAGCCAAGGACAGGGTAATTCACCCCTCCACTTT
15,TRBV19,TRBJ1-2,TRBD1,.,CASRIAGQGARGYTF,TGTGCCAGTAGGATAGCTGGACAGGGGGCGCGCGGCTACACCTTC
16,TRBV19,TRBJ1-5,.,.,CASSPELGNGNQPQHF,TGTGCCAGTAGTCCTGAGCTCGGTAACGGCAATCAGCCCCAGCATTTT
22,TRBV30,TRBJ2-7,TRBD2,.,CAWRGGRSKGASGRFLTYEQYF,TGTGCCTGGAGGGGCGGACGTTCCAAGGGGGCTAGCGGGAGATTCCTCACCTACGAGCAGTACTTC
17,TRBV7-2,TRBJ2-7,TRBD1,.,CASSLARSGTGGYEQYF,TGTGCCAGCAGCTTAGCGAGGTCAGGGACAGGGGGCTACGAGCAGTACTTC
14,TRBV6-4,TRBJ1-2,.,.,CASSAQGTDYGYTF,TGTGCCAGCAGTGCACAGGGTACCGACTATGGCTACACCTTC
15,TRBV19,TRBJ1-2,.,.,CASMDEAESNYGYTF,TGTGCCAGTATGGATGAGGCGGAATCTAACTATGGCTACACCTTC
19,TRBV18,TRBJ1-5,TRBD1,.,CASSPKINAGGTDNQPQHF,TGTGCCAGCTCACCAAAAATCAATGCAGGGGGCACGGACAATCAGCCCCAGCATTTT
15,TRBV4-3,TRBJ2-7,TRBD2,.,CASSQATSGSYEQYF,TGCGCCAGCAGCCAAGCGACTAGCGGGAGTTACGAGCAGTACTTC
15,TRBV27,TRBJ2-7,.,.,CASSFGGLPPGEQYF,TGTGCCAGCAGTTTTGGGGGACTCCCCCCTGGCGAGCAGTACTTC
15,TRBV2,TRBJ1-4,.,.,CASTLVEAQIEKLFF,TGTGCCAGTACGCTCGTCGAGGCGCAGATTGAAAAACTGTTTTTT
14,TRBV19,TRBJ1-3,.,.,CASSIGHSGNTIYF,TGTGCCAGTAGTATTGGACACTCTGGAAACACCATATATTTT
17,TRBV4-1,TRBJ1-4,.,.,CASSQRWTDATNEKLFF,TGCGCCAGCAGCCAACGATGGACAGATGCAACTAATGAAAAACTGTTTTTT
15,TRBV23-1,TRBJ1-3,.,.,CASSQRTVTGNTIYF,TGCGCCAGCAGTCAAAGAACAGTGACTGGAAACACCATATATTTT
14,TRBV4-1,TRBJ2-1,.,.,CASSPGLSYNEQFF,TGCGCCAGCAGCCCGGGACTGTCCTACAATGAGCAGTTCTTC
13,TRBV11-2,TRBJ1-4,TRBD1,.,CASSLARGQGLFF,TGTGCCAGCAGCTTAGCCCGGGGACAGGGACTGTTTTTT
17,TRBV11-2,TRBJ1-1,TRBD1,.,CASSNPGVRGRNTEAFF,TGTGCCAGCAGCAACCCGGGCGTCAGGGGGCGAAACACTGAAGCTTTCTTT
17,TRBV24-1,TRBJ2-1,.,.,CATSDLPTPTGYNEQFF,TGTGCCACCAGTGATTTGCCCACCCCGACAGGCTACAATGAGCAGTTCTTC
15,TRBV10-3,TRBJ2-7,TRBD1,.,CAISPSTGVTYEQYF,TGTGCCATCAGCCCCTCGACAGGGGTCACCTACGAGCAGTACTTC